The TCR beta chain described here comes from a study of molecular identifiers for immune sequencing clone quantification. It was with previously described methods and listed TCR primers that bulk TCR libraries were made. One entry per CDR3 protein results from TCRdb running MiXCR on the PCR reads. This table holds over 65,000 distinct CDR3 sequences, 20% to 30% found once. Germline CDR1 is MGHRA and CDR2 is YSYEKL. The trim removed 4 bases at V and 9 bases at J, leaving 11 bases unmatched. CDR3 size: 16 residues. The sample comprised naive CD8+ T cells from blood, with Jurkat cell RNA spiked in. Subset reported: FACS-sorted CD8+CD4-CCR7+CD45RA+ naive T cells. This TCR was sampled from a human donor in good health. Some libraries in this study had Jurkat cell RNA spiked in. V usage is TRBV4-1 and J usage is TRBJ2-5; 13 nucleotides match TRBD2. CDR3 region: CASSRRLAGGVEAQYF. The CDR3 bases are TGCGCCAGCAGCCGAAGACTAGCGGGGGGAGTTGAGGCCCAGTACTTC.